Below are 14 T cell receptor beta chains sequenced from a single sample in a study of shared clonotypes between healthy human individuals (dated by TCRdb to 2019 to 2021). The library was produced with the immunoSEQ multiplex PCR assay. The immuneACCESS repertoire file appears here via TCRdb, limited to in-frame rearrangements. These files lack a portion of the clones; in checked studies, under half of the deficit traces to unresolved V genes, and the cause of the others is not known. The sample records around 690,000 clones, 90% of which are singletons. The ten largest make up 30% to 40% of the sample. Sequencing input: memory CD8+ T cells from PBMCs. What this sample's cell subset or site label stands for: CD45RO+ cells pooled with CCR7-negative TemRA cells. These receptors were collected from a man aged 18 to 30 in good health. Some clones in this sample may be carry-over from other donors' samples.

V usage is TRBV6-5 and J usage is TRBJ1-2; D is perhaps TRBD1 (5 bases). V lost 6 bases and J lost 4, with 18 bases in between. The germline gives CDR1 MNHEY, CDR2 SVGAGI. The CDR3 is 15 amino acids. In DNA, the CDR3 is TGTGCCAGCAGGAAGAGGGACTTTACCTTCTATGGCTACACCTTC. Translation gives CASRKRDFTFYGYTF.

J is TRBJ2-5 and V is TRBV4-3; maybe TRBD2 (5 bases). The CDR3 spans 16 residues. CDR1 LGHNA and CDR2 YSLEER come from the germline V gene. Trimming took off 1 base at V and 1 base at J, with 13 bases between the two ends. The CDR3 DNA is TGCGCCAGCAGCCAAGCCCGGGGATTCTCCCAAGAGACCCAGTACTTC. It encodes CASSQARGFSQETQYF.

The V and J genes are TRBV9 and TRBJ2-7, with D perhaps matching TRBD1 or TRBD2 (6 bases each). Trimming removed 3 bases from V and 2 bases from J, with 15 bases in between. CDR3 length: 15 amino acids. Germline V gives CDR1 SGDLS, CDR2 YYNGEE. The CDR3 nucleotides read TGTGCCAGCAGCGAGGGGGAGGAGCCCACCTACGAGCAGTACTTC. Its protein product is CASSEGEEPTYEQYF.

This clone was found a few times. V and J are TRBV29-1 and TRBJ2-5, with 14 bases lining up with TRBD2. CDR1 and CDR2 from the germline V gene are SQVTM and ANQGSEA. The V gene end was trimmed by 3 bases and the J gene end by 10 bases; junction bases not matched to a gene: 10. The CDR3 spans 15 residues. This CDR3 is CSVDRVGLAGDIQYF. In nucleotides, the CDR3 is TGCAGCGTTGATAGGGTGGGACTAGCGGGAGATATCCAGTACTTC.

The chain combines TRBV7-9 with TRBJ2-7, with D unresolved. Germline CDR1 is SEHNR and CDR2 is FQNEAQ (reference sequence). Trimming stripped 2 bases from V and 3 bases from J, with 14 bases between. The CDR3 runs 15 residues. The DNA for the CDR3 is TGTGCCAGCAGCTTAACTGGCGGACCGTACTACGAGCAGTACTTC. It encodes CASSLTGGPYYEQYF.

This clone was seen only once. The chain links TRBV27 to TRBJ1-4, with unresolved D. Trimming shortened V by 5 bases and J by 7 bases, and 8 bases separated the two germline ends. This CDR3 has 12 amino acids. Germline CDR1 MNHEY, CDR2 SMNVEV (reference sequence). The CDR3, as DNA: TGTGCCAGCAGTCCGGGTCTTGAAAAACTGTTTTTT. Translating it yields CASSPGLEKLFF. The complete variable domain, with remaining parts taken from reference TRBV27 and TRBJ1-4, reads EAQVTQNPRYLITVTGKKLTVTCSQNMNHEYMSWYRQDPGLGLRQIYYSMNVEVTDKGDVPEGYKVSRKEKRNFPLILESPSPNQTSLYFCASSPGLEKLFFGSGTQLSVL.

The J gene is TRBJ2-1, the V gene TRBV2, with 9 nucleotides matching TRBD2. CDR3 length: 15 amino acids. Trimming at V came to 7 bases and at J to 4 bases, leaving 8 bases not matched to a gene. The germline V gene encodes CDR1 SNHLY and CDR2 FYNNEI. This chain's CDR3 is CASIRAGGVYNEQFF. CDR3 in DNA: TGTGCCAGCATTCGGGCGGGAGGGGTATACAATGAGCAGTTCTTC.

In this sample, this clone turned up a few times. The chain couples TRBV4-1 to TRBJ1-5; D unclear. The length of the CDR3 is 16 residues. Germline V gene sequence: CDR1 MGHRA, CDR2 YSYEKL. Trimming shortened V by 4 bases and J by 2 bases, and 15 bases separated the two germline ends. CDR3 bases: TGCGCCAGCAGCCCGGTCGGGGAGGGCGGCAATCAGCCCCAGCATTTT. It is translated as CASSPVGEGGNQPQHF.

This rearrangement joins TRBV27 to TRBJ2-7; 7 nucleotides align to TRBD1. The junction had 15 bases not matched to a gene; V was cut back by 7 bases and J by 3 bases. The CDR3 is 16 residues long. Per germline, CDR1 MNHEY and CDR2 SMNVEV (reference sequence). CDR3 DNA: TGTGCCAGCACCAGACTCCGGGACAGCGTCTACTACGAGCAGTACTTC. Amino acid sequence: CASTRLRDSVYYEQYF.

The chain recombines TRBV7-2 with TRBJ2-3, with 7 bases fitting TRBD1. CDR1 SGHTA and CDR2 FQGNSA come from the germline V gene. This CDR3 spans 17 amino acids. The V and J ends lost 3 bases and 3 bases, in that order; junction bases with no gene match: 12. CDR3 in DNA: TGTGCCAGCAGCTTTCCGGAGACAGGGTCGGCGACAGATACGCAGTATTTT. Protein: CASSFPETGSATDTQYF. Full variable domain (remainder filled in from reference TRBV7-2 and TRBJ2-3): GAGVSQSPSNKVTEKGKDVELRCDPISGHTALYWYRQSLGQGLEFLIYFQGNSAPDKSGLPSDRFSAERTGGSVSTLTIQRTQQEDSAVYLCASSFPETGSATDTQYFGPGTRLTVL.

This clone was observed a single time. V and J are TRBV7-9 and TRBJ2-3, with 9 bases aligning to TRBD1. The CDR3 covers 13 residues. CDR1 SEHNR and CDR2 FQNEAQ come from the germline V gene (reference sequence). V lost 7 bases to trimming and J lost 7 bases; unmatched junction nucleotides: 6. CDR3 DNA sequence: TGTGCCAGCACAAAACAGGGGGCGTATACGCAGTATTTT. Protein: CASTKQGAYTQYF. The whole variable domain, remainder taken from reference TRBV7-9 and TRBJ2-3, is DTGVSQNPRHKITKRGQNVTFRCDPISEHNRLYWYRQTLGQGPEFLTYFQNEAQLEKSRLLSDRFSAERPKGSFSTLEIQRTEQGDSAMYLCASTKQGAYTQYFGPGTRLTVL.

The V gene is TRBV7-2, the J gene TRBJ1-5; D is unclear. The CDR3 is 18 residues long. The V end was cut by 1 base, the J end by 0 bases, with 16 bases between. CDR1 is SGHTA, CDR2 FQGNSA, per germline. CDR3 sequence (DNA): TGTGCCAGCAGCTTAGACCAAGACGGACCTAATAGCAATCAGCCCCAGCATTTT. This gives the protein CASSLDQDGPNSNQPQHF. The whole variable domain, filled in from reference TRBV7-2 and TRBJ1-5, reads GAGVSQSPSNKVTEKGKDVELRCDPISGHTALYWYRQSLGQGLEFLIYFQGNSAPDKSGLPSDRFSAERTGGSVSTLTIQRTQQEDSAVYLCASSLDQDGPNSNQPQHFGDGTRLSIL.

The chain is built from TRBV6-6 and TRBJ2-5; D possibly corresponds to TRBD2 (5 bases). Per germline, CDR1 MNHNY and CDR2 SVGAGI (reference sequence). The CDR3 loop spans 15 amino acids. Trimming removed 7 bases from V and 5 bases from J, with 20 bases in between. For the CDR3, the DNA is TGTGCCAGCACCTCGACCCGGGGTGTTATGGAGACCCAGTACTTC. Residues: CASTSTRGVMETQYF.

A word on this clone: The junction departs from germline at one end; a sequencing error may be responsible. This chain joins TRBV4-1 and TRBJ2-1; D gene unclear. The CDR3 is 12 residues long. The germline V gene encodes CDR1 MGHRA and CDR2 YSYEKL. The DNA for the CDR3 is TGCGCCAGCAGCCAAACCTACCATGAGCAGTTCTTC. This encodes CASSQTYHEQFF.